This passage covers 6 T cell receptor beta chains from one sample sequenced in a study of blood T cell repertoires in COVID-19. Here immunoSEQ multiplex PCR was the method, and the copy in TCRdb shows in-frame clones only, minus some. The sample records 200,000 to 250,000 clones, less than 90% being singletons. Source material: peripheral blood. The receptors were sampled from a woman in her 70s with active or convalescent COVID-19.

V is TRBV3-1 (or the pseudogene TRBV3-2) and J is TRBJ2-3; TRBD1 is a possible D gene (6 bases). Trimming removed 3 bases at V and 4 bases at J, with 14 bases between. The CDR3 is 15 amino acids. Germline V gene sequence: CDR1 LGHDT, CDR2 YNNKEL (reference sequence). The CDR3 DNA reads TGTGCCAGCAGCCATGGGGGAGAGGGGGCAGATACGCAGTATTTT. This gives the protein CASSHGGEGADTQYF.

The rearrangement uses TRBV12-3 or TRBV12-4 and TRBJ2-5, with D unresolved. With 6 bases removed from V and 4 bases from J, the gap between germline ends came to 9 bases. This CDR3 has 12 amino acids. As DNA, the CDR3 is TGTGCCAGCAGCCCTTCCCCAGAGACCCAGTACTTC. Its translation: CASSPSPETQYF.

CDR3 amino acids: CASSVWGVNQPQHF. As DNA, the CDR3 is TGTGCCAGCAGTGTATGGGGGGTCAATCAGCCCCAGCATTTT. V is TRBV2 and J is TRBJ1-5; D is possibly TRBD1 (5 bases). Germline CDR1 SNHLY, CDR2 FYNNEI. The CDR3 sequence is 14 residues long. The ends were cut back, 4 bases at V and 3 bases at J, with 10 bases in the middle.

The chain links TRBV27 to TRBJ2-7, with TRBD1 matching over 11 bases. Germline CDR1 and CDR2: MNHEY and SMNVEV (reference sequence). The CDR3 length is 16 residues. Trimming took 2 bases from V and 3 from J; bases not matched to a gene: 6. CDR3 coding DNA: TGTGCCAGCAGTTTAAACCCGGGACAGGGGGTCTACGAGCAGTACTTC. Translating gives CASSLNPGQGVYEQYF.

The chain couples TRBV6-5 to TRBJ1-2; a weak D match, TRBD1 (5 bases). Germline V gene lookup returns CDR1 MNHEY and CDR2 SVGAGI. The CDR3 runs to 13 residues. V lost 7 bases and J 5 bases, leaving 14 bases between the germline ends. CDR3 sequence (DNA): TGTGCCAGCACCTGGTCGGGGGTGTATGGCTACACCTTC. Its translation: CASTWSGVYGYTF.

This clone showed up just once. V usage is TRBV18 and J usage is TRBJ2-7; a possible D gene is TRBD1 (5 bases). Per germline, CDR1 KGHSH and CDR2 LQKENI. V gave up 5 bases and J gave up 4 bases, with 15 bases separating them. The CDR3 is 14 amino acids. CDR3 sequence reads: CASSDQGFLYEQYF. Here the CDR3 DNA reads TGTGCCAGCTCAGACCAGGGTTTTCTGTACGAGCAGTACTTC. Looking up the rest from reference TRBV18 and TRBJ2-7 gives the full variable domain: NAGVMQNPRHLVRRRGQEARLRCSPMKGHSHVYWYRQLPEEGLKFMVYLQKENIIDESGMPKERFSAEFPKEGPSILRIQQVVRGDSAAYFCASSDQGFLYEQYFGPGTRLTVT.